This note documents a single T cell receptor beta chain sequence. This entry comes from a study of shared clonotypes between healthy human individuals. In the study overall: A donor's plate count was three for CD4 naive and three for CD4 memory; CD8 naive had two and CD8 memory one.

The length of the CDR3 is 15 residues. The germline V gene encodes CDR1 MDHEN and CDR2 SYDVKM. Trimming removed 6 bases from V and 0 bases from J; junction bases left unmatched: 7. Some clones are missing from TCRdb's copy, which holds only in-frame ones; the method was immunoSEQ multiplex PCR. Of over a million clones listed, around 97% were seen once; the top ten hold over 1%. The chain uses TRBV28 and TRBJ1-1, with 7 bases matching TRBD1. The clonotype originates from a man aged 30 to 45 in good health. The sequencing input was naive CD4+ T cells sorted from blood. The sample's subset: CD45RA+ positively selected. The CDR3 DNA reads TGTGCCAGCAGACGAAAGGGGGCGTTGAACACTGAAGCTTTCTTT. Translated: CASRRKGALNTEAFF.